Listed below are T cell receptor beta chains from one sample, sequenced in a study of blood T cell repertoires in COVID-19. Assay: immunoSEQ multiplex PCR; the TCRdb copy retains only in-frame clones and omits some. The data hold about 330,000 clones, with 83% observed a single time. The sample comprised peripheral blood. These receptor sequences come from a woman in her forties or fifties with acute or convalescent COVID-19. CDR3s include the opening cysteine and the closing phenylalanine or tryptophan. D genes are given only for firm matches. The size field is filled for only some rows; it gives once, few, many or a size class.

CDR3aa: CASSQAGGAATGELFF
CDR3nt: TGTGCCAGCAGCCAAGCGGGAGGGGCCGCGACCGGGGAGCTGTTTTTT
j_gene: TRBJ2-2
abundance: NA
v_gene: TRBV3-1/TRBV3-2
d_gene: TRBD2

CDR3aa: CASSDSRGAGGPGAKNIQYF
CDR3nt: TGTGCCAGCAGTGACTCAAGGGGGGCGGGAGGCCCCGGGGCCAAAAACATTCAGTACTTC
j_gene: TRBJ2-4
abundance: NA
v_gene: TRBV6-4
d_gene: TRBD2

CDR3aa: CASSPTTGQPAGNTIYF
CDR3nt: TGTGCCAGCAGCCCGACCACGGGACAGCCGGCAGGAAACACCATATATTTT
j_gene: TRBJ1-3
abundance: NA
v_gene: TRBV7-3
d_gene: TRBD1

CDR3aa: CASSGQGDEQFF
CDR3nt: TGTGCCAGCAGTGGACAGGGAGATGAGCAGTTCTTC
j_gene: TRBJ2-1
abundance: NA
v_gene: TRBV2
d_gene: TRBD1

CDR3aa: CASGAEVNYGYTF
CDR3nt: TGTGCCAGCGGGGCGGAAGTTAACTATGGCTACACCTTC
j_gene: TRBJ1-2
abundance: NA
v_gene: TRBV2
d_gene: NA

CDR3aa: CASSQDSGKQFF
CDR3nt: TGTGCCAGCAGCCAAGATAGCGGGAAGCAGTTCTTC
j_gene: TRBJ2-1
abundance: NA
v_gene: TRBV7-8
d_gene: TRBD2

CDR3aa: CSARVREKLFF
CDR3nt: TGCAGTGCTAGGGTGCGTGAAAAACTGTTTTTT
j_gene: TRBJ1-4
abundance: NA
v_gene: TRBV20-1
d_gene: NA

CDR3aa: CASSQGKGIAGLIYNEQFF
CDR3nt: TGTGCCAGCAGCCAAGGAAAGGGAATAGCGGGCCTTATCTACAATGAGCAGTTCTTC
j_gene: TRBJ2-1
abundance: NA
v_gene: TRBV14
d_gene: TRBD2

CDR3aa: CASSQPGQGKTQYF
CDR3nt: TGTGCCAGCAGCCAACCAGGACAGGGGAAGACCCAGTACTTC
j_gene: TRBJ2-5
abundance: NA
v_gene: TRBV14
d_gene: TRBD1

CDR3aa: CASRTEAQETQYF
CDR3nt: TGCGCCAGCAGAACGGAGGCCCAAGAGACCCAGTACTTC
j_gene: TRBJ2-5
abundance: NA
v_gene: TRBV5-1
d_gene: NA

CDR3aa: CAVTRGQNQPQHF
CDR3nt: TGTGCCGTCACCAGGGGCCAAAATCAGCCCCAGCATTTT
j_gene: TRBJ1-5
abundance: once
v_gene: TRBV10-3
d_gene: NA

CDR3aa: CASRTGEGLETQYF
CDR3nt: TGTGCCTCGAGGACAGGGGAGGGTTTAGAGACCCAGTACTTC
j_gene: TRBJ2-5
abundance: once
v_gene: TRBV10-3
d_gene: TRBD1

CDR3aa: CAIEAWGGPGF
CDR3nt: TGTGCCATAGAGGCGTGGGGGGGACCTGGGTTT
j_gene: TRBJ1-1
abundance: NA
v_gene: TRBV7-9
d_gene: NA

CDR3aa: CASSRRGRGHRDEQFF
CDR3nt: TGCGCCAGCAGCCGACGAGGGCGGGGCCATCGAGATGAGCAGTTCTTC
j_gene: TRBJ2-1
abundance: NA
v_gene: TRBV4-1
d_gene: NA

CDR3aa: CASSIDGKSSYEQYF
CDR3nt: TGTGCCAGTAGTATAGACGGGAAGAGCTCCTACGAGCAGTACTTC
j_gene: TRBJ2-7
abundance: few
v_gene: TRBV19
d_gene: NA

CDR3aa: CASSPGHANYGYTF
CDR3nt: TGTGCCAGCAGCCCGGGACATGCGAACTATGGCTACACCTTC
j_gene: TRBJ1-2
abundance: few
v_gene: TRBV7-2
d_gene: NA

CDR3aa: CASMTVPSPLHF
CDR3nt: TGTGCCAGCATGACAGTCCCCTCACCCCTCCACTTT
j_gene: TRBJ1-6
abundance: NA
v_gene: TRBV6-5
d_gene: NA

CDR3aa: CASSTNKNTEAFF
CDR3nt: TGTGCCAGCAGTACAAACAAGAACACTGAAGCTTTCTTT
j_gene: TRBJ1-1
abundance: few
v_gene: TRBV6-5
d_gene: NA

CDR3aa: CASSHGLETQYF
CDR3nt: TGTGCCAGCAGCCACGGGTTGGAGACCCAGTACTTC
j_gene: TRBJ2-5
abundance: NA
v_gene: TRBV3-1/TRBV3-2
d_gene: NA

CDR3aa: CASSQARGGQGGTNTEAFF
CDR3nt: TGTGCCAGCAGCCAAGCCCGAGGGGGACAGGGTGGTACGAACACTGAAGCTTTCTTT
j_gene: TRBJ1-1
abundance: NA
v_gene: TRBV4-2
d_gene: TRBD1

CDR3aa: CSVVSRHNEKLFF
CDR3nt: TGCAGCGTTGTTTCCAGACATAATGAAAAACTGTTTTTT
j_gene: TRBJ1-4
abundance: NA
v_gene: TRBV29-1
d_gene: NA

CDR3aa: CASSEDQPQHF
CDR3nt: TGTGCCAGTAGCGAGGATCAGCCCCAGCATTTT
j_gene: TRBJ1-5
abundance: NA
v_gene: TRBV19
d_gene: NA

CDR3aa: CASSLGQWGTGELFF
CDR3nt: TGTGCCAGCAGTCTCGGACAGTGGGGAACCGGGGAGCTGTTTTTT
j_gene: TRBJ2-2
abundance: once
v_gene: TRBV6-5
d_gene: NA

CDR3aa: CAWSVTGAEAFF
CDR3nt: TGTGCCTGGAGTGTGACGGGGGCTGAAGCTTTCTTT
j_gene: TRBJ1-1
abundance: NA
v_gene: TRBV30
d_gene: NA

CDR3aa: CASSPRPISGGVTGELFF
CDR3nt: TGCGCCAGCAGCCCTAGACCGATTAGCGGGGGAGTCACCGGGGAGCTGTTTTTT
j_gene: TRBJ2-2
abundance: few
v_gene: TRBV5-1
d_gene: TRBD2

CDR3aa: CASSPRQTNEKLFF
CDR3nt: TGTGCCAGCAGCCCAAGACAGACTAATGAAAAACTGTTTTTT
j_gene: TRBJ1-4
abundance: NA
v_gene: TRBV7-8
d_gene: NA

CDR3aa: CASSLGETGDYGYTF
CDR3nt: TGCGCCAGCAGCTTGGGGGAGACAGGTGACTATGGCTACACCTTC
j_gene: TRBJ1-2
abundance: few
v_gene: TRBV5-1
d_gene: NA

CDR3aa: CASSVDPGRGQGGEQFF
CDR3nt: TGTGCCAGCAGCGTAGACCCCGGTAGGGGGCAAGGAGGGGAGCAGTTCTTC
j_gene: TRBJ2-1
abundance: NA
v_gene: TRBV9
d_gene: NA

CDR3aa: CASTLYRETTYEQYF
CDR3nt: TGTGCCAGCACATTGTACAGGGAAACTACCTACGAGCAGTACTTC
j_gene: TRBJ2-7
abundance: NA
v_gene: TRBV4-2
d_gene: NA

CDR3aa: CASSPLRGGEGFF
CDR3nt: TGTGCCAGCAGCCCCCTGAGAGGCGGGGAAGGTTTCTTT
j_gene: TRBJ1-1
abundance: NA
v_gene: TRBV9
d_gene: NA

CDR3aa: CSAGGLAGKVYEQYF
CDR3nt: TGCAGCGCAGGAGGCCTAGCGGGAAAGGTCTACGAGCAGTACTTC
j_gene: TRBJ2-7
abundance: few
v_gene: TRBV29-1
d_gene: TRBD2

CDR3aa: CASSAEVTTQYF
CDR3nt: TGTGCCAGCAGCGCCGAGGTTACGACGCAGTATTTT
j_gene: TRBJ2-3
abundance: NA
v_gene: TRBV9
d_gene: NA

CDR3aa: CACGQGEETQYF
CDR3nt: TGTGCCTGCGGACAGGGGGAGGAGACCCAGTACTTC
j_gene: TRBJ2-5
abundance: NA
v_gene: TRBV30
d_gene: TRBD1

CDR3aa: CASSQDLTGAEQYF
CDR3nt: TGTGCCAGCAGCCAAGATCTCACAGGGGCCGAGCAGTACTTC
j_gene: TRBJ2-7
abundance: once
v_gene: TRBV3-1/TRBV3-2
d_gene: TRBD1

CDR3aa: CASSPWTSGDETQYF
CDR3nt: TGTGCCAGCAGTCCCTGGACTAGCGGGGATGAGACCCAGTACTTC
j_gene: TRBJ2-5
abundance: once
v_gene: TRBV27
d_gene: TRBD2

CDR3aa: CASSFRDRVEKLFF
CDR3nt: TGTGCCAGCAGTTTTAGGGACAGGGTGGAAAAACTGTTTTTT
j_gene: TRBJ1-4
abundance: NA
v_gene: TRBV27
d_gene: TRBD1

CDR3aa: CASSEGGTYGYTF
CDR3nt: TGTGCCAGCAGTGAGGGGGGGACCTATGGCTACACCTTC
j_gene: TRBJ1-2
abundance: few
v_gene: TRBV6-1
d_gene: NA

CDR3aa: CASSIISGTGNTIYF
CDR3nt: TGTGCCAGTAGTATAATTTCAGGGACTGGAAACACCATATATTTT
j_gene: TRBJ1-3
abundance: NA
v_gene: TRBV19
d_gene: NA

CDR3aa: CASSRTQGLGQPQHF
CDR3nt: TGCGCCAGCAGCCGAACACAGGGTTTAGGGCAGCCCCAGCATTTT
j_gene: TRBJ1-5
abundance: few
v_gene: TRBV4-1
d_gene: NA

CDR3aa: CASRSGTGSYEQYF
CDR3nt: TGTGCCAGCAGATCGGGGACAGGCTCCTACGAGCAGTACTTC
j_gene: TRBJ2-7
abundance: NA
v_gene: TRBV7-2
d_gene: TRBD1

CDR3aa: CASNRGGETQYF
CDR3nt: TGTGCCAGCAATCGAGGGGGAGAGACCCAGTACTTC
j_gene: TRBJ2-5
abundance: NA
v_gene: TRBV2
d_gene: NA

CDR3aa: CAISAGRGNGYTF
CDR3nt: TGTGCCATCAGTGCGGGAAGAGGTAATGGCTACACCTTC
j_gene: TRBJ1-2
abundance: NA
v_gene: TRBV10-3
d_gene: NA

CDR3aa: CASSPTIWDRTRRTEAFF
CDR3nt: TGCGCCAGCAGCCCTACTATATGGGACAGGACCCGGAGGACTGAAGCTTTCTTT
j_gene: TRBJ1-1
abundance: NA
v_gene: TRBV4-1
d_gene: TRBD1

CDR3aa: CASSLYSSYEQYF
CDR3nt: TGTGCCAGCAGCTTATACAGCTCCTACGAGCAGTACTTC
j_gene: TRBJ2-7
abundance: NA
v_gene: TRBV11-1
d_gene: NA

CDR3aa: CASMRTGGANTEAFF
CDR3nt: TGTGCCAGCATGAGGACAGGGGGCGCGAACACTGAAGCTTTCTTT
j_gene: TRBJ1-1
abundance: once
v_gene: TRBV2
d_gene: TRBD1

CDR3aa: CASSPGSYEQYF
CDR3nt: TGTGCCAGCAGCCCAGGGTCCTACGAGCAGTACTTC
j_gene: TRBJ2-7
abundance: NA
v_gene: TRBV7-2
d_gene: NA

CDR3aa: CASSLQGATGNEQFF
CDR3nt: TGCGCCAGCAGCTTACAAGGAGCTACGGGGAATGAGCAGTTCTTC
j_gene: TRBJ2-1
abundance: NA
v_gene: TRBV5-1
d_gene: NA

CDR3aa: CASATGTISYEQYF
CDR3nt: TGTGCCAGCGCGACGGGAACTATCTCCTACGAGCAGTACTTC
j_gene: TRBJ2-7
abundance: NA
v_gene: TRBV27
d_gene: NA

CDR3aa: CASSQEAGSSYEQYF
CDR3nt: TGCGCCAGCAGCCAAGAAGCGGGATCCTCCTACGAGCAGTACTTC
j_gene: TRBJ2-7
abundance: NA
v_gene: TRBV4-3
d_gene: TRBD2